A selection of T cell receptor beta chains follows, all from one sample in a study of blood T cell repertoires in COVID-19. The data were produced by immunoSEQ multiplex PCR, yet TCRdb's version contains in-frame clones alone and is incomplete. The sample consists of under 200,000 clones, more than 85% of them appearing once. Specimen: PBMCs or T cells enriched from blood (not recorded which). The receptors here all came from a woman aged 45 to 65 who had recovered from COVID-19. The CDR3 runs from the conserved cysteine through the conserved F or W.

V gene	J gene	CDR3 protein
TRBV5-1	TRBJ2-2	CASRTRQGEAGELFF
TRBV28	TRBJ2-6	CASRFSSGANVLTF
TRBV10-2	TRBJ2-5	CASSPAGDGQETQYF
TRBV19	TRBJ2-5	CASSRLAGVVSRETQYF
TRBV11-2	TRBJ2-7	CASSLWGPSYEQYF
TRBV6-2/TRBV6-3	TRBJ2-5	CASSPLVKETQYF
TRBV7-2	TRBJ2-7	CASSRSGTGEQYF
TRBV5-5	TRBJ2-1	CASSFDSGISNEQFF
TRBV28	TRBJ1-1	CASAPGGMGTEAFF
TRBV7-2	TRBJ2-1	CASSLYLGAGAYNEQFF
TRBV5-8	TRBJ2-7	CASSWGFGQGIREQYF
TRBV3-1/TRBV3-2	TRBJ2-3	CASSQRTAGDTQYF
TRBV13	TRBJ2-7	CASSSNQGPPPYEQYF
TRBV6-5	TRBJ1-3	CASSRPGSSGNTIYF
TRBV2	TRBJ2-7	CASVPARTTGEQYF
TRBV4-1	TRBJ2-7	CASSPGLSSYEQYF
TRBV9	TRBJ1-2	CASSAAAWTAIYGYTF
TRBV7-2	TRBJ1-2	CASSLDLDASYGYTF
TRBV7-6	TRBJ2-1	CASSRVPAGALNEQFF
TRBV5-1	TRBJ2-3	CASSYRDYLPAHTDTQYF
TRBV18	TRBJ1-6	CASSPVDRARGNSPLHF
TRBV27	TRBJ2-1	CASSRRAGSYNEQFF
TRBV18	TRBJ1-1	CASSPDTLNTEAFF
TRBV5-1	TRBJ1-3	CASSHPGLDSGNTIYF
TRBV6-5	TRBJ2-3	CASSYSRGPSTDTQYF
TRBV25-1	TRBJ1-2	CASSEAGDYGYTF
TRBV5-1	TRBJ1-3	CASSLGQGAGNTIYF
TRBV24-1	TRBJ1-1	CATSDSRRPREAFF
TRBV6-5	TRBJ2-7	CASSYGTSGNYEQYF
TRBV9	TRBJ1-2	CASSVVGTSGYTF
TRBV7-9	TRBJ1-1	CASSRDAGTEAFF
TRBV6-1	TRBJ1-1	CASSEGSGGVTEAFF
TRBV2	TRBJ1-4	CASLYRSLNEKLFF
TRBV6-5	TRBJ1-1	CASSYAGKAFF
TRBV6-5	TRBJ1-2	CASSPGWETGYTF
TRBV6-5	TRBJ1-1	CASSYSRGGANTEAFF
TRBV5-1	TRBJ1-1	CASSLGARGTEAFF
TRBV7-9	TRBJ1-2	CASSRSGAGNYGYTF
TRBV29-1	TRBJ1-1	CSVVDGQGAEAFF
TRBV30	TRBJ1-5	CAWREGNGPQHF
TRBV18	TRBJ1-5	CASSADRESNQPQHF
TRBV5-1	TRBJ2-2	CASSLEQANTGELFF
TRBV7-3	TRBJ1-3	CASRADSLSGNTIYF
TRBV18	TRBJ1-3	CASSPQRAVTGNTIYF
TRBV11-2	TRBJ2-5	CASSLASFRDRDPSSYF
TRBV6-5	TRBJ2-2	CASKKERANTGELFF
TRBV30	TRBJ1-1	CAWSRRQSIKSTEAFF
TRBV4-2	TRBJ2-1	CASSQESGRAIREQFF
TRBV7-3	TRBJ1-3	CASSLTADKDSLGNTIYF
TRBV29-1	TRBJ1-1	CSAALRNTEAFF